The TCR beta chain under discussion was sequenced for a study of T cells in Graves' hyperthyroidism and ophthalmopathy. Researchers amplified the TCR beta CDR3 regions from RNA transcripts. TCR CDR3 regions were first amplified by RT-PCR with HTBI primers. TCRdb recomputed calls from the multiplex PCR reads with MiXCR, one row per CDR3 protein. Here the sample spans around 600,000 distinct CDR3 sequences, 15% to 17% being singletons. PBMCs came from around 10 ml fresh peripheral blood. Trimming took 5 bases from V and 0 from J, leaving 12 bases between them. Germline V gene sequence: CDR1 KGHSH, CDR2 LQKENI. The CDR3 covers 15 residues. There are many counts of this clonotype.

J is TRBJ2-3 and V is TRBV18; TRBD2 might be the D (5 bases). Sequencing was done on a sample of blood. The TCR comes from a woman aged 25 to 45 with Graves' hyperthyroidism. CDR3: CASSSRRASTDTQYF. CDR3 bases: TGTGCCAGCTCATCACGGCGGGCTAGCACAGATACGCAGTATTTT. Combining the CDR3 with reference TRBV18 and TRBJ2-3 gives the whole variable domain NAGVMQNPRHLVRRRGQEARLRCSPMKGHSHVYWYRQLPEEGLKFMVYLQKENIIDESGMPKERFSAEFPKEGPSILRIQQVVRGDSAAYFCASSSRRASTDTQYFGPGTRLTVL.